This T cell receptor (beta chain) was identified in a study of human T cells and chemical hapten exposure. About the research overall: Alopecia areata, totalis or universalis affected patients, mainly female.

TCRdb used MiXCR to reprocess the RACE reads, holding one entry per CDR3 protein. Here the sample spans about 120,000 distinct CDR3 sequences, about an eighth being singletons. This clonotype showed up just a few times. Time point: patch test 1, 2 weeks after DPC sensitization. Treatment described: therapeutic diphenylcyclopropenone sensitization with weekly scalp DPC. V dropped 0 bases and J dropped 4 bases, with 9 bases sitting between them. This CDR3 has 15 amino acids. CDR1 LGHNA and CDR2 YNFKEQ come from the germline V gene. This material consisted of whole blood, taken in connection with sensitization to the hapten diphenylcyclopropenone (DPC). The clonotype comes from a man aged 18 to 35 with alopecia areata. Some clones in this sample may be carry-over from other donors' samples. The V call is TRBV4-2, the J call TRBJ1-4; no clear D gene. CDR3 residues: CASSQETVVNEKLFF. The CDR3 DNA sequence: TGTGCCAGCAGCCAAGAAACAGTTGTTAATGAAAAACTGTTTTTT.